These 4 T cell receptor beta chains were all obtained from the same sample, sequenced in a study of shared clonotypes between healthy human individuals. Sequencing was performed with immunoSEQ multiplex PCR; in TCRdb, only in-frame clones are kept and a portion is missing. The table shows hundreds of thousands of clones, with approximately 80% occurring only once. Sequenced: PBMCs. The receptors stem from a woman aged 40 to 50 in good health. Some clones in this sample may be carry-over from other donors' samples.

This clone was picked up one time. The chain employs TRBV7-2 and TRBJ2-1, with 7 bases fitting TRBD2. CDR1 and CDR2 from the germline V gene are SGHTA and FQGNSA. V lost 5 bases and J lost 10; bases outside the gene matches: 11. This CDR3 contains 14 residues. CDR3 residues: CASSANRGGGEQFF. The CDR3 coding sequence is TGTGCCAGCAGCGCAAATCGCGGGGGTGGGGAGCAGTTCTTC.

As to this clone: A read error may explain this, as a much larger clone is one base away. Within the sample, other DNA sequences also encode this same CDR3. The J gene is TRBJ2-7, the V gene TRBV5-1; D remains ambiguous. The CDR3 is 13 amino acids. Germline assignment: CDR1 SGHRS and CDR2 YFSETQ. V dropped 5 bases and J dropped 4 bases, with 13 bases sitting between them. The CDR3 reads CASSHGTIYEQYF. The CDR3 DNA is TGCGCCAGCAGTCACGGTACAATTTACGAGCAGTACTTC.

The rearrangement links TRBV7-2 to TRBJ1-4; 7 nucleotides agree with TRBD1. Germline CDR1 and CDR2: SGHTA and FQGNSA. V dropped 1 base and J dropped 7; count of bases not matched to a gene: 3. This CDR3 spans 14 amino acids. DNA for the CDR3: TGTGCCAGCAGCTTAGTGCACAGGGGTGAAAAACTGTTTTTT. Translating gives CASSLVHRGEKLFF.

The V call is TRBV27, the J call TRBJ2-1; 9 nucleotides line up with TRBD1. Unmatched junction bases numbered 9, after V lost 8 bases and J lost 4 bases. Germline V gives CDR1 MNHEY, CDR2 SMNVEV (reference sequence). CDR3 length: 15 amino acids. This CDR3 reads CASRAPGQGYNEQFF. The CDR3 nucleotides read TGTGCCAGCCGTGCGCCGGGACAGGGTTACAATGAGCAGTTCTTC.